The 25 T cell receptor beta chains below were found in one sample sequenced in a study of CD8+ T cells in alopecia areata. Isolated RNA was reverse transcribed into cDNA used as the sequencing template. Produced via immunoSEQ multiplex PCR; TCRdb's table is partial and in-frame only. Captured here are approximately 110,000 clones, none seen once; the top ten comprise around a fifth. Sequenced material: lesional skin. The origin of the receptors is a C3H/HeJ mouse with alopecia areata. This line is of MHC haplotype H2-k.

This clone was counted at least ten times. Each gene name is a mouse one. The CDR3 is cut off 4 residues early in the read; its end comes from the germline J gene. This sequence joins TRBV13-3 and TRBJ2-3; D not resolved. There are 15 residues in the CDR3. Per the germline V gene, CDR1 is NNHDY and CDR2 is SYVADS. Trimming removed 0 bases from V and 0 bases from J, with 8 bases in between. CDR3 residues: CASSDGLASAETLYF. Partial CDR3 DNA: TGTGCCAGCAGTGATGGGCTGGCTAGTGCAGAA.

This clone has only a few counts. Genes here carry mouse names. The sequence runs out 4 residues before the end of the CDR3; the remainder is reconstructed from the germline J gene. The V gene is TRBV19, the J gene TRBJ2-7; tentative D call: TRBD1 (5 bases). The CDR3 consists of 12 residues. Germline V gene data show CDR1 as FNHDT and CDR2 as SITEND (reference sequence). CDR3: CASSSGIYEQYF. Incomplete CDR3 DNA: TGTGCCAGCAGTTCAGGGATTTAT.

As regards this clone: Germline and genes here are mouse. Coverage ceases 4 residues before the CDR3 finishes, and the germline J gene fills in the end. V is TRBV13-1 and J is TRBJ2-1; 10 nucleotides agree with TRBD2. V dropped 0 bases and J dropped 3; count of bases not matched to a gene: 3. Germline CDR1 and CDR2: NSHNY and SYGAGN. The CDR3 extends over 16 amino acids. The covered CDR3 bases are TGTGCCAGCAGTGATGGGGACTGGGGCGTCTATGCT. Translating it yields CASSDGDWGVYA. The complete CDR3 sequence is CASSDGDWGVYAEQFF.

There are a few counts of this clone. Gene names refer to mouse genes. CDR3 region: CTCSADPGQSAETLYF. The covered CDR3 bases are TGCACCTGCAGTGCAGATCCTGGACAAAGTGCAGAA. The rearrangement links TRBV1 to TRBJ2-3; D may be TRBD1 (5 bases). The missing CDR3 end, 4 residues past where the read stops, is filled in from the germline J gene. The CDR3 spans 16 residues. Germline assignment: CDR1 NSQYPW and CDR2 LRSPGD (reference sequence). Trimming removed 0 bases at V and 0 bases at J, with 10 bases between.

This clone was seen at least ten times. Gene names and germline refer to mouse. The read finishes 4 residues shy of the CDR3 end, and the germline J gene is used to complete it. V and J are TRBV1 and TRBJ2-7; 9 bases are a match to TRBD1. V shed 4 bases, J shed 3 bases, and the junction held 4 bases outside the gene matches. The CDR3 totals 14 residues. CDR1 and CDR2 (germline): NSQYPW, LRSPGD (reference sequence). The part of the CDR3 DNA that was read is TGCACCTGCAGTGGAGACAGGGGGTTCTAT. This codes for CTCSGDRGFY. Given in full, the CDR3 is CTCSGDRGFYEQYF. The complete variable domain, with remaining parts taken from reference TRBV1 and TRBJ2-7, reads VTLLEQNPRWRLVPRGQAVNLRCILKNSQYPWMSWYQQDLQKQLQWLFTLRSPGDKEVKSLPGADYLATRVTDTELRLQVANMSQGRTLYCTCSGDRGFYEQYFGPGTRLTVL.

A word on this clone: Here the gene names and germline are mouse. Sequencing ends 4 residues short of the CDR3 end; the germline J gene provides the rest. The J gene is TRBJ1-1, the V gene TRBV1; a weak D match, TRBD1 (6 bases). Germline CDR1 is NSQYPW and CDR2 is LRSPGD (reference sequence). CDR3 size: 14 residues. V was cut by 6 bases and J by 0 bases, with 11 bases left in between. The DNA read from the CDR3 is TGCACCTGCAGGCTCGGGACAAAGAACACA. Its protein product is CTCRLGTKNT. The whole CDR3 sequence is CTCRLGTKNTEVFF.

The sample holds a few counts of this clone. Any gene name here is a mouse gene name. The CDR3 goes on 4 residues after the read ends, and that part is filled in from the germline J gene. The rearrangement uses TRBV13-1 and TRBJ1-1, with D possibly TRBD1 on 6 matching bases. The germline V gene has CDR1 NSHNY and CDR2 SYGAGN. V lost 5 bases and J lost 0, with 11 bases in between. The CDR3 has 14 amino acids. The covered CDR3 bases are TGTGCCAGCAGCGCACAGGGTGCAAACACA. Translation gives CASSAQGANT. The whole CDR3 reads CASSAQGANTEVFF.

Of note for this clone: Mouse germline and gene names are used. The read stops 4 residues short of the end of the CDR3; the missing end is completed from the germline J gene. The chain employs TRBV1 and TRBJ2-7, with D perhaps TRBD2 (6 bases). Germline CDR1 and CDR2: NSQYPW and LRSPGD (reference sequence). The CDR3 has 17 amino acids. Trimming took off 0 bases at V and 0 bases at J, with 15 bases between the two ends. CDR3 protein: CTCSADRAGESSYEQYF. The sequenced part of the CDR3 DNA is TGCACCTGCAGTGCAGATCGGGCTGGGGAGAGCTCCTAT.

This clone was counted at least ten times. The listed genes are named as in mouse. CDR3 DNA (partial): TGCACCTGCAGTGCAGATGGGGGGGCCGGG. Translation: CTCSADGGAG. The whole CDR3 reads CTCSADGGAGQLYF. The chain employs TRBV1 and TRBJ2-2; the match to TRBD2 covers 8 bases. The CDR3 end lies 4 residues beyond the end of the read and is filled in from the germline J gene. The CDR3 length is 14 residues. Losses at the gene ends were 0 bases for V and 6 bases for J; bases not matched to a gene: 0. Germline assignment: CDR1 NSQYPW and CDR2 LRSPGD (reference sequence).

This clone was observed a few times. Gene and germline names: mouse. The read gets to within 4 residues of the CDR3 end, and the germline J gene fills in the rest. The genes are TRBV13-3 and TRBJ1-4, with 12 bases fitting TRBD1. Germline CDR1 NNHDY, CDR2 SYVADS. The CDR3 runs 16 residues. CDR3: CASSPSGTGGAERLFF. The CDR3 DNA, read in part, is TGTGCCAGCAGTCCATCCGGGACAGGGGGCGCCGAA.

This clone has a handful of counts. Germline and genes: mouse. The read terminates 4 residues ahead of where the CDR3 ends, so the germline J gene completes it. This chain links TRBV1 with TRBJ1-2; 9 bases are a match to TRBD1. V trimming: 3 bases; J trimming: 2 bases; junction bases outside the gene matches: 10. CDR1 is NSQYPW, CDR2 LRSPGD, per germline (reference sequence). The CDR3 is 17 residues long. Incomplete CDR3 DNA: TGCACCTGCAGTGCGGTCCCGGGACAGGGTCCTAACTCC. Its translation: CTCSAVPGQGPNS. The full CDR3 is CTCSAVPGQGPNSDYTF.

To note about this clone: Mouse gene names apply. The read gets to within 4 residues of the CDR3 end, and the germline J gene fills in the rest. The rearrangement links TRBV1 to TRBJ2-7; 11 nucleotides align to TRBD2. Germline V gene sequence: CDR1 NSQYPW, CDR2 LRSPGD (reference sequence). The CDR3 spans 15 residues. The sequenced part of the CDR3 DNA is TGCACCTGCAGTGCGGGACTGGGGGATCTGCAT. It is translated as CTCSAGLGDLH. From start to end, the CDR3 is CTCSAGLGDLHEQYF.

This clone was observed a few times. The gene names given are mouse names. The CDR3 reads CASSMTTANSDYTF. Partial CDR3 DNA: TGTGCCAGCAGTATGACAACCGCAAACTCC. This chain joins TRBV19 and TRBJ1-2; D call uncertain. The read is 4 residues too short to cover the CDR3 end, so that end is filled in from the germline J gene. This CDR3 has 14 amino acids. Trimming took off 2 bases at V and 0 bases at J, with 8 bases between the two ends. The germline gives CDR1 FNHDT, CDR2 SITEND (reference sequence).

The table lists this clone with a few counts. The listed genes are named as in mouse. The missing CDR3 end, 4 residues past where the read stops, is filled in from the germline J gene. The chain employs TRBV1 and TRBJ2-7; the match to TRBD2 covers 12 bases. Germline V gene data show CDR1 as NSQYPW and CDR2 as LRSPGD (reference sequence). The CDR3 covers 17 residues. V lost 2 bases, J lost 0 bases, and 5 bases stayed unmatched. The covered CDR3 bases are TGCACCTGCAGTGCACTCGACTGGGGGGGCAGCTCCTAT. Translation gives CTCSALDWGGSSY. Given in full, the CDR3 is CTCSALDWGGSSYEQYF.

Worth noting for this clone: The germline and genes are mouse ones. Read sequence stops 4 residues before the CDR3 end, and the germline J gene provides the missing end. The chain links TRBV17 to TRBJ1-1; maybe TRBD1 (6 bases). The CDR3 has 13 amino acids. Between the trimmed V and J ends, which lost 5 bases and 4 bases, there was a span of 11 bases. Germline values: CDR1 MNHDT, CDR2 YYDKIL. CDR3 protein: CASSHREGTEVFF. The CDR3 DNA, read in part, is TGTGCTAGCAGTCACAGGGAGGGCACA.

This clone has more than one count but fewer than ten. Mouse names are used for the genes. Sequencing ends 4 residues short of the CDR3 end; the germline J gene provides the rest. The chain has TRBV13-3 and TRBJ2-7; D remains unclear. The ends were cut back, 6 bases at V and 3 bases at J, with 7 bases in the middle. CDR1 and CDR2 (germline): NNHDY, SYVADS. This CDR3 has 11 residues. This chain's CDR3 is CASMSGYEQYF. The CDR3 DNA, read in part, is TGTGCCAGCATGTCAGGCTAT.

A word on this clone: Germline and genes: mouse. Read sequence stops 4 residues before the CDR3 end, and the germline J gene provides the missing end. The gene calls are TRBV1 and TRBJ1-1; the D is unclear. This CDR3 region has 15 residues. V was shortened by 0 bases and J by 3 bases, with 11 bases between the two germline ends. Per the germline V gene, CDR1 is NSQYPW and CDR2 is LRSPGD (reference sequence). The part of the CDR3 DNA that was read is TGCACCTGCAGTGCAGATGGGGTTTTGGACACA. Its protein is CTCSADGVLDT. The full CDR3 reads CTCSADGVLDTEVFF. Looking up the rest from reference TRBV1 and TRBJ1-1 gives the full variable domain: VTLLEQNPRWRLVPRGQAVNLRCILKNSQYPWMSWYQQDLQKQLQWLFTLRSPGDKEVKSLPGADYLATRVTDTELRLQVANMSQGRTLYCTCSADGVLDTEVFFGKGTRLTVV.

Regarding this clone: The genes are named according to mouse. The read ends 4 residues early relative to the CDR3; the germline J gene fills the gap. This rearrangement joins TRBV1 to TRBJ2-5, with D hard to call. Per germline, CDR1 NSQYPW and CDR2 LRSPGD (reference sequence). V gave up 3 bases and J gave up 3 bases, with 4 bases separating them. The CDR3 totals 12 residues. The CDR3 DNA, read in part, is TGCACCTGCAGTGCCATTCAAGAC. Protein: CTCSAIQD. In full, the CDR3 is CTCSAIQDTQYF.

This clone was recorded a few times. Mouse germline and gene names are used. Read data end 4 residues before the CDR3 end; the end is taken from the germline J gene. The chain employs TRBV13-3 and TRBJ2-1; 13 nucleotides agree with TRBD2. In germline, CDR1 is NNHDY, CDR2 SYVADS. The length of the CDR3 is 16 residues. The ends lost 5 bases at V and 5 bases at J; junction bases unmatched: 7. Incomplete CDR3 DNA: TGTGCCAGCAGCGGACTGGGGGGGCGCGGAGATGCT. It is translated as CASSGLGGRGDA. The full CDR3 protein reads CASSGLGGRGDAEQFF.

Of note for this clone: The gene symbols are mouse symbols. The CDR3 is cut off 4 residues early in the read; its end comes from the germline J gene. The chain recombines TRBV19 with TRBJ2-2; D may be TRBD1 (6 bases). V was cut by 1 base and J by 3 bases, with 10 bases left in between. The germline V gene has CDR1 FNHDT and CDR2 SITEND (reference sequence). The CDR3 sequence is 15 residues long. This CDR3 reads CASSITGTYTGQLYF. CDR3 bases read: TGTGCCAGCAGTATAACCGGGACATACACCGGG.

A few counts support this clone. Germline and genes here are mouse. CDR3 protein: CAWSPRLGVNYAEQFF. The covered CDR3 bases are TGTGCCTGGAGTCCTCGACTGGGGGTGAACTATGCT. The genes are TRBV31 and TRBJ2-1; 9 bases agree with TRBD2. The CDR3 end falls 4 residues outside the read, so it is completed with the germline J gene. V lost 1 base and J lost 1; bases outside the gene matches: 5. This CDR3 spans 16 amino acids. Per the germline V gene, CDR1 is GKSSPN and CDR2 is SITVG.

This clone has a count of ten or more. Gene names follow the mouse nomenclature. Read sequence stops 4 residues before the CDR3 end, and the germline J gene provides the missing end. The chain employs TRBV1 and TRBJ2-3, with 8 nucleotides matching TRBD2. The germline gives CDR1 NSQYPW, CDR2 LRSPGD (reference sequence). The CDR3 is 16 residues long. The junction had 5 bases not matched to a gene; V was cut back by 1 base and J by 2 bases. Here the CDR3 reads CTCSAGGGRDAETLYF. The CDR3 bases that were read are TGCACCTGCAGTGCAGGGGGGGGGCGCGATGCAGAA.

This clone has just a few counts. At residue 11, the TCRdb protein departs from the DNA translation, so the protein shown here was derived from the DNA itself. The germline and genes are mouse ones. Coverage ceases 3 residues before the CDR3 finishes, and the germline J gene fills in the end. This same CDR3 is encoded by further DNA sequences in the sample. This chain uses TRBV1 with TRBJ1-6; 8 bases line up with TRBD1. TRBJ1-6 is recorded as an ORF, its role being uncertain. CDR1 is NSQYPW and CDR2 is LRSPGD in the germline V gene (reference sequence). V was clipped by 3 bases and J by 9 bases; unmatched bases: 4. This CDR3 contains 14 residues. The part of the CDR3 DNA that was read is TGCACCTGCAGTGCTGGACAGGGATTTTCGCCC. This codes for CTCSAGQGFSP. The whole CDR3 protein is CTCSAGQGFSPLYF.

The table lists this clone with a few counts. Genes and germline are mouse. With the read ending 4 residues before the CDR3 end, the germline J gene is used to fill in that end. This sequence joins TRBV13-1 and TRBJ2-3; D possibly corresponds to TRBD1 (5 bases). From germline, CDR1 is NSHNY and CDR2 SYGAGN. Trimming removed 0 bases from V and 3 bases from J, with 8 bases in between. CDR3 length: 14 amino acids. Incomplete CDR3 DNA: TGTGCCAGCAGTGATGCAGGGAACGCAGAA. Residues: CASSDAGNAE. The entire CDR3 protein reads CASSDAGNAETLYF.

On this clone: All gene names here are mouse names. The DNA ends 4 residues before the CDR3 does, and the rest of the CDR3 is filled in from the germline J gene. The rearrangement links TRBV13-2 to TRBJ2-7, with a possible D match to TRBD2 (6 bases). There are 14 residues in the CDR3. Germline lookup yields CDR1 NNHNN and CDR2 SYGAGS (reference sequence). Incomplete CDR3 DNA: TGTGCCAGCGGTGATGGGGACTTTTTTTAT. This translates into CASGDGDFFY. The whole CDR3 reads CASGDGDFFYEQYF.